This entry is about one T cell receptor (beta chain). This record belongs to a study of shared clonotypes between healthy human individuals. Study overall: A couple of women and a few men aged 18 to 49 served as donors. CD4 naive and CD4 memory each took three plates per donor, while CD8 naive took two and CD8 memory one.

When replicate PCRs were run on sorted subsets, they used around 200 ng DNA, tens of thousands of T cell genomes. TCRdb keeps only in-frame clones here, not all; method: immunoSEQ multiplex PCR. The sample holds over 400,000 clones, roughly 95% seen once. The sample comprised naive CD4+ T cells sorted from blood. The subset is: CD45RA+ positively selected. This receptor was obtained from a woman in her twenties or thirties in good health.

The CDR3 here is CASSYMYNEQFF. CDR3 in DNA: TGTGCCAGCAGTTACATGTACAATGAGCAGTTCTTC. The chain joins TRBV6-5 to TRBJ2-1; no reliable D call. From germline, CDR1 is MNHEY and CDR2 SVGAGI. CDR3 size: 12 residues. V lost 2 bases and J lost 4, with 3 bases in between.